This record looks at one TCR beta chain sequence and its context. Its antigen is unknown. In the PCR, 60 Vbeta and 13 Jbeta primers were used. Sequencing was performed with immunoSEQ multiplex PCR; in TCRdb, only in-frame clones are kept and a portion is missing. In the table there are roughly 200,000 clones, roughly 80% of which are singletons. This sample was included in a study of cytomegalovirus exposure and HLA in healthy donors. Study summary: From donors who were HLA-typed, an early data release held about 89 million unique TCRs. Findings and caveats of the study: Analysis was carried out at a later point, and it linked a missense DCLRE1C variant to TCR beta V- and J-gene trimming. A later analysis showed TCR association rates differing by HLA locus, peaking at DRB1 and lowest at HLA-C.

Germline CDR1 SQVTM, CDR2 ANQGSEA. Losses at the gene ends were 6 bases for V and 3 bases for J; bases not matched to a gene: 2. CDR3 size: 12 residues. Sequenced input: PBMCs. The V call is TRBV29-1, the J call TRBJ2-7; 10 bases agree with TRBD1. The TCR was taken from a woman younger than 45 in good health and CMV-seropositive. CDR3 nucleotides: TGCAGCGTACGGACAGGGGGCTACGAGCAGTACTTC. Translating gives CSVRTGGYEQYF.